Listed here are 29 T cell receptor beta chains from one sample, sequenced in a study of CD8 T cells in Susac syndrome. RNA, at about 0.45 to 1 ug, was reverse transcribed with random hexamers. MiXCR was run by TCRdb on the immunoSEQ multiplex PCR reads, yielding one entry per CDR3 protein. This repertoire shows fewer than 150,000 distinct CDR3 sequences, 95% found once; its top ten account for approximately 0.17%. Sequencing was done on a sample of CD8+ T cells from PBMCs. These receptors were collected from a human donor with Susac syndrome.

The chain recombines TRBV20-1 with TRBJ2-1, with 8 bases identical to TRBD2. CDR1 and CDR2 from the germline V gene are DFQATT and SNEGSKA (reference sequence). This CDR3 is 15 amino acids long. CDR3 in amino acids: CREKPGCGRSDEQFF. In nucleotides, the CDR3 is TGCAGAGAGAAGCCCGGGTGCGGGAGGTCTGATGAGCAGTTCTTC.

This clonotype was picked up one time. The chain is built from TRBV9 and TRBJ2-1, with D maybe TRBD2 (5 bases). The CDR3 has 16 amino acids. The germline CDR1 and CDR2 sequences are SGDLS and YYNGEE. Trimming pared 0 bases from V and 3 bases from J, leaving 13 bases between. In DNA, the CDR3 is TGTGCCAGCAGCGTAGGCGCTAGCAGCAGCTACAATGAGCAGTTCTTC. Protein: CASSVGASSSYNEQFF.

V usage is TRBV13 and J usage is TRBJ1-4; D is unresolved. Deletions cut 5 bases from V and 2 bases from J, with 6 bases between. The CDR3 contains 13 residues. CDR1 and CDR2 (germline): PRHDT, FYEKMQ (reference sequence). Here the CDR3 DNA reads TGTGCCAGCAGCGTGGGGACTAATGAAAAACTGTTTTTT. Amino acid sequence: CASSVGTNEKLFF.

The rearrangement uses TRBV4-1 and TRBJ2-1; 15 bases map to TRBD2. CDR1 and CDR2 (germline): MGHRA, YSYEKL. The CDR3 length is 18 residues. V shed 1 base, J shed 7 bases, and the junction held 8 bases outside the gene matches. CDR3 bases: TGCGCCAGCAGCCAAGTTGGGGGACTAGCGGGAGGATGGAATGAGCAGTTCTTC. Its protein is CASSQVGGLAGGWNEQFF.

This clonotype was seen once. CDR3 bases: TGTGCCACCAGTGATCCCAGGGCCAAAGAGACCCAGTACTTC. Translation gives CATSDPRAKETQYF. This chain joins TRBV24-1 and TRBJ2-5; TRBD1 might be the D (5 bases). CDR1 is KGHDR and CDR2 is SFDVKD in the germline V gene. Trimming removed 3 bases at V and 3 bases at J, with 10 bases between. CDR3 length: 14 amino acids.

The DNA for the CDR3 is TGTGCCTGGGTCTCCACCGTTGAAGCTTTCTTT. This sequence encodes CAWVSTVEAFF. The rearrangement uses TRBV30 and TRBJ1-1; D gene unclear. CDR1 is GTSNPN and CDR2 is SVGIG in the germline V gene (reference sequence). V gave up 5 bases and J gave up 7 bases, with 11 bases separating them. The CDR3 sequence is 11 residues long.

This clonotype was recorded only once. The genes are TRBV29-1 and TRBJ1-2; weak D call: TRBD1 (6 bases). The germline CDR1 and CDR2 sequences are SQVTM and ANQGSEA. The length of the CDR3 is 13 residues. V shed 7 bases and J shed 4 bases, with 16 bases lying between them. In DNA form, the CDR3 reads TGCAGCGCCCTGACAGGCGCCACCTATGGCTACACCTTC. The encoded protein is CSALTGATYGYTF.

This chain connects TRBV2 to TRBJ2-7; TRBD2 aligns across 8 bases. The trim removed 3 bases at V and 6 bases at J, leaving 16 bases unmatched. Germline loops: CDR1 SNHLY, CDR2 FYNNEI. The CDR3 is 17 residues long. DNA for the CDR3: TGTGCCAGCAGTGATTTGAATCCGGGACTAGTGACTACCGAGCAGTACTTC. Amino acids: CASSDLNPGLVTTEQYF.

This chain uses TRBV6-2 or TRBV6-3 with TRBJ2-7, with 7 bases matching TRBD1. This CDR3 has 11 residues. The ends lost 9 bases at V and 2 bases at J; junction bases unmatched: 1. Germline V gene sequence: CDR1 MNHEY, CDR2 SVGEGT. The DNA of the CDR3 is TGTGCCAGTGGACAGGCCTACGAGCAGTACTTC. This translates into CASGQAYEQYF.

The chain has TRBV28 and TRBJ1-1; D is perhaps TRBD1 (5 bases). Germline loops: CDR1 MDHEN, CDR2 SYDVKM. This CDR3 is built from 13 residues. Deletions cut 2 bases from V and 3 bases from J, with 7 bases between. In DNA form, the CDR3 reads TGTGCCAGCAGTTTAGTGGGGGACACTGAAGCTTTCTTT. This codes for CASSLVGDTEAFF. Based on the CDR3 plus reference TRBV28 and TRBJ1-1, the full variable domain is DVKVTQSSRYLVKRTGEKVFLECVQDMDHENMFWYRQDPGLGLRLIYFSYDVKMKEKGDIPEGYSVSREKKERFSLILESASTNQTSMYLCASSLVGDTEAFFGQGTRLTVV.

This sequence joins TRBV28 and TRBJ2-5, with D uncertain. V gave up 2 bases and J gave up 2 bases, with 12 bases separating them. Germline assignment: CDR1 MDHEN and CDR2 SYDVKM. This CDR3 spans 15 amino acids. DNA for the CDR3: TGTGCCAGCAGTTTACTGAAGGAGAAACAAGAGACCCAGTACTTC. This gives the protein CASSLLKEKQETQYF.

V is TRBV28 and J is TRBJ2-7, with 8 bases aligning to TRBD1. V was pared by 11 bases and J by 5 bases, with 8 bases of the junction left unmatched. CDR3 length: 12 amino acids. CDR1 and CDR2 from the germline V gene are MDHEN and SYDVKM. This chain's CDR3 is CAVTGDLHEQYF. DNA for the CDR3: TGTGCCGTGACAGGGGATTTACACGAGCAGTACTTC.

The genes are TRBV10-3 and TRBJ1-1, with 8 bases aligning to TRBD1. Looked up from germline, CDR1 is ENHRY and CDR2 is SYGVKD. The CDR3 has 17 residues. V dropped 2 bases and J dropped 4; count of bases not matched to a gene: 12. DNA for the CDR3: TGTGCCATCAGTGAGACGGTCGCAGGGGGCGGCGTCACTGAAGCTTTCTTT. As protein: CAISETVAGGGVTEAFF.

V usage is TRBV9 and J usage is TRBJ2-1, with 9 bases identical to TRBD2. Trimming at V came to 3 bases and at J to 8 bases, leaving 15 bases not matched to a gene. This CDR3 contains 17 residues. Germline CDR1 reads SGDLS; CDR2 reads YYNGEE. The CDR3 is CASSGSSSGSFLDEQFF. CDR3 bases: TGTGCCAGCAGCGGTAGCAGTAGCGGGAGCTTCCTTGATGAGCAGTTCTTC.

This sequence joins TRBV11-2 and TRBJ2-2; D is unresolved. Trimming stripped 0 bases from V and 7 bases from J, with 18 bases between. The germline V gene has CDR1 SGHAT and CDR2 FQNNGV. This CDR3 contains 17 residues. The CDR3 sequence is CASSLEFGLPSGGELFF. The CDR3 bases are TGTGCCAGCAGCTTAGAGTTCGGCCTACCTTCGGGCGGGGAGCTGTTTTTT.

The rearrangement uses TRBV29-1 and TRBJ2-7, with 8 positions matching TRBD1. This CDR3 has 14 amino acids. The germline CDR1 and CDR2 sequences are SQVTM and ANQGSEA. The J segment lost 2 bases and the V segment lost 1 base, leaving 4 bases of the junction unmatched. The CDR3 DNA follows: TGCAGCGTTGAAGGGACAGGGAAAACCTACGAGCAGTACTTC. Its protein is CSVEGTGKTYEQYF.

The chain links TRBV12-3 or TRBV12-4 to TRBJ2-1; D possibly corresponds to TRBD2 (6 bases). This CDR3 is 12 amino acids long. Trimming shortened V by 5 bases and J by 10 bases, and 12 bases separated the two germline ends. In nucleotides, the CDR3 is TGTGCCAGCAGTGCCGGGACTTCAGAGCAGTTCTTC. As protein: CASSAGTSEQFF.

CDR3 coding DNA: TGCGCCAGCAGTCTTCCCGGTTCTAAGCGGGTCTACGAGCAGTACTTC. Translated: CASSLPGSKRVYEQYF. The chain combines TRBV4-1 with TRBJ2-7; possibly TRBD2 for D (6 bases). The germline CDR1 and CDR2 sequences are MGHRA and YSYEKL. V was pared by 6 bases and J by 3 bases, with 21 bases between. CDR3 length equals 16 residues.

This sequence joins TRBV20-1 and TRBJ1-1, with 9 bases aligning to TRBD1. J gave up 5 bases and V 4 bases, and 14 bases lay outside the gene matches. The CDR3 has 16 residues. The germline V gene encodes CDR1 DFQATT and CDR2 SNEGSKA (reference sequence). The CDR3, as DNA: TGCAGTGCTAACCGGGACAGGGTAATCTTGGGAACTGAAGCTTTCTTT. Its protein product is CSANRDRVILGTEAFF.

The rearrangement joins TRBV2 to TRBJ1-2; D not certain. Germline assignment: CDR1 SNHLY and CDR2 FYNNEI. V lost 3 bases, J lost 4 bases, and 15 bases lay in between. This CDR3 comprises 15 residues. CDR3 DNA: TGTGCCAGCAGTGATTCAGTTGGGCTGAGCTATGGCTACACCTTC. Protein product: CASSDSVGLSYGYTF.

In its sample, this clonotype was seen once. The chain links TRBV28 to TRBJ2-5, with D perhaps TRBD2 (5 bases). The CDR3 covers 14 residues. Germline loops: CDR1 MDHEN, CDR2 SYDVKM. V was trimmed by 8 bases and J by 2 bases, leaving 15 bases between them. CDR3 DNA sequence: TGTGCCAGCCGACCCGGGGAATTTCAAGAGACCCAGTACTTC. Protein: CASRPGEFQETQYF.

The J gene is TRBJ2-1, the V gene TRBV30; D not certain. V was trimmed by 6 bases and J by 2 bases, leaving 11 bases between them. In germline, CDR1 is GTSNPN, CDR2 SVGIG (reference sequence). This CDR3 region has 13 residues. CDR3: CACQNAAYNEQFF. Written as DNA, the CDR3 is TGTGCCTGTCAAAATGCTGCCTACAATGAGCAGTTCTTC.

The V call is TRBV9, the J call TRBJ2-2, with D perhaps TRBD1 or TRBD2 (7 bases each). The V gene lost 4 bases and the J gene lost 2 bases, with 15 bases spanning the gap. The CDR3 length is 16 residues. Germline CDR1 reads SGDLS; CDR2 reads YYNGEE. As DNA, the CDR3 is TGTGCCAGCAGCTCCAGGGGGGGAGGAAACACCGGGGAGCTGTTTTTT. As protein: CASSSRGGGNTGELFF.

This clonotype appeared a few times. The V call is TRBV4-1, the J call TRBJ1-1; D is unresolved. With 1 base removed from V and 0 bases from J, the gap between germline ends came to 6 bases. Germline assignment: CDR1 MGHRA and CDR2 YSYEKL. The CDR3 is 14 amino acids. The CDR3 loop is CASSQGLMNTEAFF. The CDR3 DNA reads as TGCGCCAGCAGCCAAGGGCTAATGAACACTGAAGCTTTCTTT.

The chain recombines TRBV5-4 with TRBJ2-2; TRBD2 matches 8 bases. The germline V gene has CDR1 SGHNT and CDR2 YYREEE (reference sequence). This CDR3 has 14 residues. V shed 2 bases, J shed 6 bases, and the junction held 3 bases outside the gene matches. The CDR3 loop reads CASSLAGAAGELFF. The DNA for the CDR3 is TGTGCCAGCAGCTTAGCGGGAGCCGCCGGGGAGCTGTTTTTT.

The chain uses TRBV7-6 and TRBJ2-1; TRBD2 matches 10 bases. The germline V gene encodes CDR1 SGHVS and CDR2 FNYEAQ. The CDR3 extends over 16 amino acids. With V trimmed by 4 bases and J by 8 bases, 11 bases remained unmatched. In DNA, the CDR3 is TGTGCCAGCAGCTATGTAGCTAGCGGGAGCGGGGATGAGCAGTTCTTC. Protein product: CASSYVASGSGDEQFF.

The chain joins TRBV12-3 or TRBV12-4 to TRBJ2-1; 8 bases match TRBD1. V shed 2 bases, J shed 3 bases, and the junction held 9 bases outside the gene matches. This CDR3 spans 17 amino acids. In DNA, the CDR3 is TGTGCCAGCAGTTTATGGGGACGGACAGGGAACTACAATGAGCAGTTCTTC. Residues: CASSLWGRTGNYNEQFF.

This chain links TRBV28 with TRBJ1-1; maybe TRBD1 (5 bases). The CDR3 sequence is 13 residues long. Per the germline V gene, CDR1 is MDHEN and CDR2 is SYDVKM. Trimming removed 8 bases from V and 3 bases from J, with 13 bases in between. CDR3 DNA sequence: TGTGCCAGCTCCCTCCTCAGGGACACTGAAGCTTTCTTT. Translating it yields CASSLLRDTEAFF.

V is TRBV25-1 and J is TRBJ1-3; maybe TRBD1 (6 bases). Germline assignment: CDR1 MGHDK and CDR2 SYGVNS. The CDR3 is 17 amino acids. V lost 0 bases and J 4 bases, leaving 16 bases between the germline ends. The CDR3 DNA reads as TGTGCCAGCAGTGAATACCTGGGACACGGCGTCGGAAACACCATATATTTT. Amino acid sequence: CASSEYLGHGVGNTIYF.